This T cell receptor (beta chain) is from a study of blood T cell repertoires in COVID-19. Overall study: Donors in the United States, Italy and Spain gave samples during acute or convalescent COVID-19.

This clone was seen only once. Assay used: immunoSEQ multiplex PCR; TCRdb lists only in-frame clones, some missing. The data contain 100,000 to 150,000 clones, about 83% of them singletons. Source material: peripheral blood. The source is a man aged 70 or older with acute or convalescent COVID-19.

CDR3 residues: CASSPGQGHQPQHF. The CDR3 nucleotides read TGTGCCAGCTCACCAGGGCAGGGGCATCAGCCCCAGCATTTT. This sequence joins TRBV18 and TRBJ1-5; D is perhaps TRBD1 (6 bases). The length of the CDR3 is 14 residues. The germline V gene has CDR1 KGHSH and CDR2 LQKENI. V was clipped by 2 bases and J by 5 bases, with 10 bases between them.